This T cell receptor (beta chain) was retrieved from a study of glioma-infiltrating T cells after dendritic cell vaccination. The CDR3 loop spans 14 amino acids. Germline CDR1 is SEHNR and CDR2 is FQNEAQ (reference sequence). Losses at the gene ends were 5 bases for V and 10 bases for J; bases not matched to a gene: 11. Time point described: after dendritic cell vaccination, including at tumor progression/relapse. The PCR used 60 V beta and 13 J beta primers. Profiling relied on immunoSEQ multiplex PCR, and the TCRdb table lists in-frame clones only, not all of them. In the table there are 50,000 to 75,000 clones, 70% to 90% of which are singletons.

This TCR was sampled from a human donor with glioblastoma. The material sequenced was blood, taken after dendritic cell vaccination. V and J are TRBV7-9 and TRBJ1-2, with TRBD1 matching 9 bases. The CDR3 protein is CASSIRGQGSYYTF. As DNA, the CDR3 is TGTGCCAGCAGCATACGGGGACAGGGAAGTTACTACACCTTC.